These 16 T cell receptor beta chains share one sample of origin, sequenced in a study of T-cell memory formation after mild COVID-19. TCRdb redid the calling of the 5' RACE reads with MiXCR, one entry per CDR3 protein. The sample contains 350,000 to 450,000 distinct CDR3 sequences, roughly 20% of which appear only once. Sample: PBMCs or a T cell subset sorted from them (not recorded which). The receptors here all came from an adult woman who had mild COVID-19 (a few samples of this study predate the infection). Cell type and time point are not known.

This clonotype was counted a few times. The chain joins TRBV12-3 or TRBV12-4 to TRBJ2-7; 7 nucleotides match TRBD2. The length of the CDR3 is 13 residues. The ends lost 5 bases at V and 7 bases at J; junction bases unmatched: 8. CDR3 residues: CASSPGRREEQYF. The DNA for the CDR3 is TGTGCCAGCAGTCCGGGACGGCGGGAGGAGCAGTACTTC.

This clonotype occurred a few times. Compared with germline, one end of the junction differs, possibly owing to a read error. In DNA form, the CDR3 reads TGCGCCAGCAGGTTGGACACAGGGACTTCCTACGAGCAGTACTTC. This sequence encodes CASRLDTGTSYEQYF. The rearrangement joins TRBV5-1 to TRBJ2-7; D may match TRBD1 or TRBD2 (6 bases each). CDR1 and CDR2 from the germline V gene are SGHRS and YFSETQ. The CDR3 extends over 15 amino acids.

This clonotype was picked up a small number of times. The chain combines TRBV5-1 with TRBJ2-5; 7 bases fit TRBD1. The junction had 16 bases not matched to a gene; V was cut back by 4 bases and J by 4 bases. The germline V gene has CDR1 SGHRS and CDR2 YFSETQ. The CDR3 sequence is 17 residues long. The DNA for the CDR3 is TGCGCCAGCAGCGAAGCTACGGTACAGGGGAGCCCAGAGACCCAGTACTTC. Protein: CASSEATVQGSPETQYF.

This clonotype was observed a handful of times. The chain combines TRBV3-1 with TRBJ2-7, with D unresolved. V dropped 4 bases and J dropped 0 bases, with 13 bases sitting between them. The germline CDR1 and CDR2 sequences are LGHDT and YNNKEL (reference sequence). The CDR3 length is 15 residues. CDR3: CASSPSPIPSYEQYF. CDR3 DNA: TGTGCCAGCAGCCCCTCCCCGATCCCCTCCTACGAGCAGTACTTC.

This clonotype occurred many times. The chain carries TRBV7-8 and TRBJ2-2; D possibly corresponds to TRBD1 (6 bases). The V gene lost 5 bases and the J gene lost 0 bases, with 10 bases spanning the gap. CDR1 is SGHVS and CDR2 is FQNEAQ in the germline V gene. This CDR3 has 15 residues. The CDR3 DNA sequence: TGTGCCAGCAGCCAGACAGGTCCGAACACCGGGGAGCTGTTTTTT. This translates into CASSQTGPNTGELFF.

The chain links TRBV20-1 to TRBJ1-1; 7 bases agree with TRBD1. The CDR3 covers 13 residues. J gave up 5 bases and V 5 bases, and 8 bases lay outside the gene matches. Germline CDR1 and CDR2: DFQATT and SNEGSKA (reference sequence). Written as DNA, the CDR3 is TGCAGTGCTGGCCGACAGGGTTGGACTGAAGCTTTCTTT. Encoded protein: CSAGRQGWTEAFF.

This clonotype was picked up a small number of times. The chain has TRBV15 and TRBJ1-1; 7 bases are a match to TRBD1. The trim removed 7 bases at V and 1 base at J, leaving 9 bases unmatched. This CDR3 is built from 15 residues. The germline V gene has CDR1 LNHNV and CDR2 YYDKDF (reference sequence). The chain's CDR3 is CATTPPGQPNTEAFF. The CDR3 DNA reads TGTGCCACCACCCCCCCGGGACAGCCGAACACTGAAGCTTTCTTT.

This clonotype was seen more than once but under ten times. The chain carries TRBV5-1 and TRBJ2-3; weak D call: TRBD2 (5 bases). The V end was cut by 0 bases, the J end by 2 bases, with 10 bases between. Germline V gene lookup returns CDR1 SGHRS and CDR2 YFSETQ. The CDR3 consists of 15 residues. DNA of the CDR3: TGCGCCAGCAGCTTGGTGACGGGGAACACAGATACGCAGTATTTT. Amino acid sequence: CASSLVTGNTDTQYF.

This clonotype appeared many times. The chain couples TRBV7-9 to TRBJ2-3; 7 bases are shared with TRBD2. The CDR3 is made up of 18 amino acids. Germline V gene lookup returns CDR1 SEHNR and CDR2 FQNEAQ (reference sequence). After removal of 1 base from V and 2 bases from J, the junction contained 12 bases not matched to a gene. The CDR3 DNA sequence: TGTGCCAGCAGCTTAGATGGGCTTCGAGCGGGATTCACAGATACGCAGTATTTT. This translates into CASSLDGLRAGFTDTQYF.

The chain combines TRBV12-3 or TRBV12-4 with TRBJ1-6; D is unresolved. V gave up 5 bases and J gave up 7 bases, with 12 bases separating them. The CDR3 loop spans 14 amino acids. CDR3 in amino acids: CASSPWAVNSPLHF. The CDR3 DNA is TGTGCCAGCAGTCCGTGGGCAGTCAATTCACCCCTCCACTTT.

V gene TRBV6-2 or TRBV6-3 combines with J gene TRBJ2-1; TRBD2 is a possible D gene (5 bases). V lost 2 bases and J lost 4, with 15 bases in between. The V gene's germline CDR1 is MNHEY and CDR2 SVGEGT. The CDR3 totals 16 residues. CDR3 in amino acids: CASSYVTGVLYNEQFF. CDR3 coding DNA: TGTGCCAGCAGTTACGTGACCGGGGTATTGTACAATGAGCAGTTCTTC.

The chain uses TRBV5-1 and TRBJ2-3; TRBD1 is a possible D gene (5 bases). The CDR3 consists of 15 residues. Germline values: CDR1 SGHRS, CDR2 YFSETQ. Trimming took 4 bases from V and 7 from J, leaving 19 bases between them. The CDR3 loop is CASSERGPPGHTQYF. The CDR3 DNA reads TGCGCCAGCAGCGAAAGGGGCCCACCGGGCCATACGCAGTATTTT.

This clonotype was observed a handful of times. The chain links TRBV10-3 to TRBJ2-1, with D unresolved. Germline CDR1 is ENHRY and CDR2 is SYGVKD. V was trimmed by 0 bases and J by 5 bases, leaving 17 bases between them. The CDR3 runs to 17 residues. The CDR3 loop reads CAISESGLRLENNEQFF. In DNA, the CDR3 is TGTGCCATCAGTGAGTCGGGTTTGAGACTTGAGAACAATGAGCAGTTCTTC.

The chain joins TRBV7-2 to TRBJ2-3, with D hard to call. Trimming pared 0 bases from V and 3 bases from J, leaving 13 bases between. The CDR3 contains 16 residues. The germline gives CDR1 SGHTA, CDR2 FQGNSA. The CDR3 spells CASSLAIGLRTDTQYF. The DNA of the CDR3 is TGTGCCAGCAGCTTAGCTATAGGGTTGCGGACAGATACGCAGTATTTT.

This chain links TRBV5-1 with TRBJ1-4; maybe TRBD1 (5 bases). Looked up from germline, CDR1 is SGHRS and CDR2 is YFSETQ. Deletions cut 4 bases from V and 5 bases from J, with 15 bases between. The CDR3 covers 15 residues. The CDR3 spells CASSPGGAGNEKLFF. The CDR3 coding sequence is TGCGCCAGCAGCCCGGGAGGGGCCGGAAATGAAAAACTGTTTTTT.

V and J are TRBV7-9 and TRBJ2-7; 9 nucleotides agree with TRBD1. Germline CDR1 reads SEHNR; CDR2 reads FQNEAQ (reference sequence). The length of the CDR3 is 16 residues. V lost 6 bases and J lost 5; bases outside the gene matches: 14. The CDR3 DNA reads TGTGCCAGCAGTACTGGCGGGACAGGGAAGCGTAACGAGCAGTACTTC. It specifies CASSTGGTGKRNEQYF. Full variable domain (missing parts from reference TRBV7-9 and TRBJ2-7): DTGVSQNPRHKITKRGQNVTFRCDPISEHNRLYWYRQTLGQGPEFLTYFQNEAQLEKSRLLSDRFSAERPKGSFSTLEIQRTEQGDSAMYLCASSTGGTGKRNEQYFGPGTRLTVT.